This section outlines one T cell receptor beta chain sequence together with its context. Antigen specificity is unknown. The PCR ran on 60 Vbeta and 13 Jbeta primers. Generated by immunoSEQ multiplex PCR, the TCRdb table keeps only in-frame clones and is missing some. Among approximately 180,000 clones, about 79% were seen once, and the ten largest hold under 8%. The sample is drawn from a study of cytomegalovirus exposure and HLA in healthy donors. Study-level findings and limits: Analysis performed later found more than 15,000 TCR beta sequences associated with HLA alleles at 0.05 false discovery rate. Reported findings show TCR beta sequences accurately forecast HLA-A and HLA-B alleles in most subjects. A later analysis showed TCR association rates differing by HLA locus, peaking at DRB1 and lowest at HLA-C.

This clonotype was sampled from a man aged 40-49 years in good health and CMV-seropositive. Specimen: PBMCs.

As DNA, the CDR3 is TGTGCCAGCAGCTTATTTGGGACAGGGAATAATTCACCCCTCCACTTT. Protein product: CASSLFGTGNNSPLHF. The chain uses TRBV7-3 and TRBJ1-6; TRBD1 agrees at 9 bases. The J segment lost 5 bases and the V segment lost 2 bases, leaving 4 bases of the junction unmatched. CDR3 length: 16 amino acids. Germline V CDR1 and CDR2: SGHTA, FQGTGA.